Listed here is a single TCR beta chain. These data belong to a study of blood T cells in healthy people across ages. Study at large: About one barcoded beta molecule per two T cells was the capture yield of template switching.

A J-beta primer mix and a sample-barcoded 5' primer were used in a second PCR of roughly 7 to 12 cycles. MiXCR, applied by TCRdb to the 5' RACE reads, yields one record per CDR3 protein. Counted here are 1,300,000 or so distinct CDR3 sequences, 59% occurring once; the ten biggest clones make up 6.5% to 8.5%. Trimming took off 7 bases at V and 2 bases at J, with 19 bases between the two ends. Germline CDR1 reads MNHNS; CDR2 reads SASEGT. CDR3 length: 16 residues. This TCR derives from a man aged 18 to 30 in good health. Sequencing was carried out using blood. The chain links TRBV6-1 to TRBJ2-3; the D call may be TRBD1 or TRBD2 (5 bases each). The CDR3 DNA is TGTGCCAGCAACGAAGGTTGGGGGTTTGACACAGATACGCAGTATTTT. Translating gives CASNEGWGFDTDTQYF.